The 25 T cell receptor beta chains reported below all come from one sample, sequenced in a study of human T cells and chemical hapten exposure. Using its own MiXCR run on the RACE reads, TCRdb lists one record per CDR3 protein. The profile shows about 84,000 distinct CDR3 sequences, under 14% of them singletons. Time point meaning: patch test 3, about 24 weeks after DPC sensitization. Documented treatment: therapeutic diphenylcyclopropenone sensitization with weekly scalp DPC. The starting material was whole blood, obtained in connection with sensitization to the hapten diphenylcyclopropenone (DPC). The source of these receptors is a woman in her fifties or sixties with alopecia areata. Some clones in this sample may be carry-over from other donors' samples.

This clonotype was detected only a few times. The chain joins TRBV6-1 to TRBJ1-6; D not resolved. CDR1 MNHNS and CDR2 SASEGT come from the germline V gene. The CDR3 is 15 residues long. V lost 3 bases and J 12 bases, leaving 18 bases between the germline ends. Written as DNA, the CDR3 is TGTGCCAGCAGTGAGTCGGACCCCACGAGGATACCCCTCCACTTT. Protein product: CASSESDPTRIPLHF.

At least ten counts were recorded for this clonotype. The V gene is TRBV29-1, the J gene TRBJ1-2; D is possibly TRBD1 (5 bases). Trimming removed 0 bases at V and 8 bases at J, with 13 bases between. The CDR3 covers 13 residues. CDR1 and CDR2 (germline): SQVTM, ANQGSEA. DNA of the CDR3: TGCAGCGTTGAAGATCAGGGTGTGAAAGGCTACACCTTC. It specifies CSVEDQGVKGYTF.

In this sample, this clonotype turned up many times. The chain couples TRBV12-3 or TRBV12-4 to TRBJ2-7; TRBD2 matches at 9 bases. Trimming cost V 2 bases and J 6 bases; bases outside gene matches: 5. The length of the CDR3 is 14 residues. CDR3 nucleotide sequence: TGTGCCAGCAGTTTAAAGGCTAGCGGGATCGAGCAGTACTTC. Translating it yields CASSLKASGIEQYF.

This clonotype was seen repeatedly, ten times or more. The gene calls are TRBV29-1 and TRBJ2-7; D not resolved. Deletions cut 5 bases from V and 5 bases from J, with 10 bases between. The CDR3 loop spans 11 amino acids. Germline-derived CDR1 and CDR2 are SQVTM and ANQGSEA. This chain's CDR3 is CSVRRVDEQYF. The CDR3 bases are TGCAGCGTTCGTAGGGTGGACGAGCAGTACTTC.

Details on this clonotype: This sequence may be a read error, since a much larger clone differs from it by one base. DNA for the CDR3: TGTGCCAGCGGTTTAGCGAAAGAGCAGTACTTC. Amino acids: CASGLAKEQYF. The gene calls are TRBV12-3 or TRBV12-4 and TRBJ2-7; tentatively, D is TRBD2 (5 bases). The CDR3 runs 11 residues.

Only one count was recorded for this clonotype. This rearrangement joins TRBV29-1 to TRBJ2-2; D is ambiguous. The CDR3 runs 13 residues. Trimming took off 3 bases at V and 7 bases at J, with 12 bases between the two ends. Germline V gene lookup returns CDR1 SQVTM and CDR2 ANQGSEA. The CDR3 nucleotides read TGCAGCGTTGAGGTCTGGGCGGACGGGGAGCTGTTTTTT. Protein sequence: CSVEVWADGELFF.

This clonotype was counted a few times. The chain joins TRBV7-2 to TRBJ1-4; D is uncertain. From germline, CDR1 is SGHTA and CDR2 FQGNSA. The V and J ends lost 4 bases and 1 base respectively, with 13 bases between them. The CDR3 is made up of 16 amino acids. CDR3 DNA sequence: TGTGCCAGCAGCTCATACGGTGGAGTAACTAATGAAAAACTGTTTTTT. Encoded protein: CASSSYGGVTNEKLFF.

This clonotype was observed a handful of times. The rearrangement links TRBV7-2 to TRBJ2-1; 12 bases agree with TRBD2. The CDR3 is 19 amino acids. Germline trimming cut 3 bases from V and 0 bases from J; bases unmatched to any gene: 9. Germline lookup yields CDR1 SGHTA and CDR2 FQGNSA. CDR3 nucleotides: TGTGCCAGCAGCTTCTCCGGGACTAGCGGGCTCAGCTCCTACAATGAGCAGTTCTTC. It codes for CASSFSGTSGLSSYNEQFF.

This clonotype was detected many times. The genes are TRBV10-3 and TRBJ2-3, with TRBD2 matching over 7 bases. Germline V gene sequence: CDR1 ENHRY, CDR2 SYGVKD. The V and J ends lost 6 bases and 1 base, in that order; junction bases with no gene match: 4. CDR3 length: 14 amino acids. The CDR3: CAIRLAGRTDTQYF. The DNA for the CDR3 is TGTGCCATCAGGTTAGCGGGCCGCACAGATACGCAGTATTTT.

There are many counts of this clonotype. This sequence joins TRBV28 and TRBJ1-6; 9 bases fit TRBD1. Germline trimming cut 5 bases from V and 8 bases from J; bases unmatched to any gene: 7. The CDR3 runs 15 residues. Germline V gene lookup returns CDR1 MDHEN and CDR2 SYDVKM. The chain's CDR3 is CASSPSGTGYSPLHF. CDR3 bases: TGTGCCAGCAGTCCATCCGGGACAGGGTATTCACCCCTCCACTTT.

This clonotype was seen ten or more times. This chain uses TRBV19 with TRBJ1-4; no firm D call. The CDR3 contains 15 residues. The germline V and J ends were trimmed by 5 bases and 2 bases, with 12 bases remaining between them. Germline CDR1 and CDR2: LNHDA and SQIVND (reference sequence). CDR3 nucleotides: TGTGCCAGTAGTGTGAGGGTGGCGACTAATGAAAAACTGTTTTTT. This encodes CASSVRVATNEKLFF.

The chain couples TRBV7-6 to TRBJ2-2; 8 positions match TRBD2. The CDR3 runs to 17 residues. Germline CDR1 SGHVS, CDR2 FNYEAQ. V was pared by 1 base and J by 6 bases, with 10 bases of the junction left unmatched. Here the CDR3 DNA reads TGTGCCAGCAGCTTAGAAGCTGGACTAGCAACGTCCGGGGAGCTGTTTTTT. Residues: CASSLEAGLATSGELFF.

V usage is TRBV30 and J usage is TRBJ2-7; maybe TRBD1 (6 bases). Per germline, CDR1 GTSNPN and CDR2 SVGIG (reference sequence). The CDR3 loop spans 14 amino acids. The V end lost 2 bases, the J end lost 1 base, and 12 bases lay between the germline ends. The CDR3 nucleotides read TGTGCCTGGAGTAGGGGGTCGTGGTCCTACGAGCAGTACTTC. Its translation is CAWSRGSWSYEQYF. The whole variable domain, remainder taken from reference TRBV30 and TRBJ2-7, is SQTIHQWPATLVQPVGSPLSLECTVEGTSNPNLYWYRQAAGRGLQLLFYSVGIGQISSEVPQNLSASRPQDRQFILSSKKLLLSDSGFYLCAWSRGSWSYEQYFGPGTRLTVT.

This clonotype was observed at least ten times. V is TRBV6-5 and J is TRBJ2-4; 9 bases are a match to TRBD1. Losses at the gene ends were 4 bases for V and 1 base for J; bases not matched to a gene: 8. This CDR3 is 17 amino acids long. Germline CDR1 reads MNHEY; CDR2 reads SVGAGI. The CDR3 reads CASSSTGGHKAKNIQYF. CDR3 bases: TGTGCCAGCAGTTCGACAGGGGGGCATAAGGCCAAAAACATTCAGTACTTC.

This clonotype has more than one count but fewer than ten. This chain connects TRBV5-4 to TRBJ2-1; 8 nucleotides line up with TRBD2. Trimming took 2 bases from V and 8 from J; bases not matched to a gene: 6. The CDR3 is 14 residues long. From germline, CDR1 is SGHNT and CDR2 YYREEE (reference sequence). The CDR3 DNA sequence: TGTGCCAGCAGCTTCTCCGGGACTAGAGATGAGCAGTTCTTC. It specifies CASSFSGTRDEQFF.

This clonotype showed up just a few times. The chain has TRBV18 and TRBJ2-7, with D uncertain. The ends were cut back, 5 bases at V and 0 bases at J, with 11 bases in the middle. Per germline, CDR1 KGHSH and CDR2 LQKENI. The CDR3 is 14 residues long. As DNA, the CDR3 is TGTGCCAGCTCATATAGCCAGAGCTCCTACGAGCAGTACTTC. Its protein product is CASSYSQSSYEQYF.

The gene calls are TRBV28 and TRBJ2-1; D perhaps matches TRBD2 (5 bases). CDR1 is MDHEN and CDR2 is SYDVKM in the germline V gene. The CDR3 loop spans 12 amino acids. V was trimmed by 9 bases and J by 2 bases, leaving 8 bases between them. This CDR3 reads CASSGTYNEQFF. The CDR3 bases are TGTGCCAGTTCGGGGACCTACAATGAGCAGTTCTTC.

This clonotype was picked up many times. This CDR3 is CAIQGHGGYEQYF. The DNA for the CDR3 is TGTGCCATACAGGGGCATGGGGGCTACGAGCAGTACTTC. The chain has TRBV2 and TRBJ2-7; 7 nucleotides match TRBD1. The junction had 9 bases not matched to a gene; V was cut back by 10 bases and J by 3 bases. The CDR3 is made up of 13 amino acids. The V gene's germline CDR1 is SNHLY and CDR2 FYNNEI.

V and J are TRBV5-1 and TRBJ2-5; 7 positions match TRBD1. The CDR3 runs 15 residues. Germline V gene data show CDR1 as SGHRS and CDR2 as YFSETQ. With 4 bases clipped from V and 2 bases from J, the junction kept 8 bases outside the gene matches. In DNA form, the CDR3 reads TGCGCCAGCAGCACACAACCGGGACAGCAAGAGACCCAGTACTTC. It specifies CASSTQPGQQETQYF.

This chain joins TRBV3-1 and TRBJ2-6; 7 positions agree with TRBD1. This CDR3 contains 16 residues. V shed 6 bases and J 0 bases; nucleotides not matched to a gene: 5. The V gene's germline CDR1 is LGHDT and CDR2 YNNKEL (reference sequence). DNA of the CDR3: TGTGCCAGCAGAAAGGGACAGAGCTCTGGGGCCAACGTCCTGACTTTC. Protein: CASRKGQSSGANVLTF.

V usage is TRBV20-1 and J usage is TRBJ2-1; 11 nucleotides match TRBD2. Germline loops: CDR1 DFQATT, CDR2 SNEGSKA (reference sequence). The CDR3 consists of 15 residues. The ends lost 6 bases at V and 0 bases at J; junction bases unmatched: 4. CDR3 coding DNA: TGCAGTGCCGGGGGACTAGCGGACTCCTACAATGAGCAGTTCTTC. This codes for CSAGGLADSYNEQFF.

This clonotype was counted only a few times. The gene calls are TRBV12-3 or TRBV12-4 and TRBJ1-2; possible D gene TRBD1, 6 bases. The CDR3 totals 14 residues. With 5 bases removed from V and 1 base from J, the gap between germline ends came to 11 bases. In DNA form, the CDR3 reads TGTGCCAGCAGTCTAGACAGGATTAACTATGGCTACACCTTC. This sequence encodes CASSLDRINYGYTF.

V usage is TRBV2 and J usage is TRBJ1-5; D unclear. In germline, CDR1 is SNHLY, CDR2 FYNNEI. V was clipped by 2 bases and J by 6 bases, with 14 bases between them. The CDR3 loop spans 15 amino acids. As DNA, the CDR3 is TGTGCCAGCAGTGAACGGATGGCAATTGGTCAGCCCCAGCATTTT. Translated: CASSERMAIGQPQHF.

This chain links TRBV28 with TRBJ1-1, with D possibly matching TRBD1 (5 bases). This CDR3 spans 14 amino acids. Deletions cut 5 bases from V and 1 base from J, with 11 bases between. Germline V CDR1 and CDR2: MDHEN, SYDVKM. As DNA, the CDR3 is TGTGCCAGCAGTCCTGGGACCCCGAACACTGAAGCTTTCTTT. It encodes CASSPGTPNTEAFF.

The table lists this clonotype with many counts. The rearrangement links TRBV20-1 to TRBJ2-3; 8 nucleotides align to TRBD1. J was trimmed by 0 bases and V by 3 bases; bases with no gene match: 5. CDR3 length: 15 amino acids. The V gene's germline CDR1 is DFQATT and CDR2 SNEGSKA (reference sequence). CDR3 sequence (DNA): TGCAGTGCTAGCTCGACAGGGGTCAGCACAGATACGCAGTATTTT. It codes for CSASSTGVSTDTQYF.